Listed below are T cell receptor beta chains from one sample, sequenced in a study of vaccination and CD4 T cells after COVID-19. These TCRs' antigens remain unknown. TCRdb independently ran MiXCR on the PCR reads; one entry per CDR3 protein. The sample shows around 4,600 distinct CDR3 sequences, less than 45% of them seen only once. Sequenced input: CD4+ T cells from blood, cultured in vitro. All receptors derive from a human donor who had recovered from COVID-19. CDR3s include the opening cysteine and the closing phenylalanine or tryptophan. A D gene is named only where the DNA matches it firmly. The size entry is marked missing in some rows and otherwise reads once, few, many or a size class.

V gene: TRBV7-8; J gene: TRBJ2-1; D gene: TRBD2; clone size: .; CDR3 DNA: TGTGCCAGCAGCTTAATTGTGGGGTTAGCGGGAGGAGCCGTCCGTGAGCAGTTCTTC; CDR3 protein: CASSLIVGLAGGAVREQFF
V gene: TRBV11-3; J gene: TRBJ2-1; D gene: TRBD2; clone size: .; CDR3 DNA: TGTGCCAGCAGCTTGGGGGGAGGGGAGTACAATGAGCAGTTCTTC; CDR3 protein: CASSLGGGEYNEQFF
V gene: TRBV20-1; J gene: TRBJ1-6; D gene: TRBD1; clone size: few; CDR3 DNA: TGCAGTGTTCCACAGGGGGTAAATTCACCCCTCCACTTT; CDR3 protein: CSVPQGVNSPLHF
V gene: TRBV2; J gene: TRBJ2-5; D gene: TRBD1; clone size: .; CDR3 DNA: TGTGCCAGCGTTGGGGACAGGGGAGAGACCCAGTACTTC; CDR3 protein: CASVGDRGETQYF
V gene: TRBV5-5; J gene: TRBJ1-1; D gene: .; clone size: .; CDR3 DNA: TGTGCCAGCAGCTTGGTGGCAAGGAACACTGAAGCTTTCTTT; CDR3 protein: CASSLVARNTEAFF
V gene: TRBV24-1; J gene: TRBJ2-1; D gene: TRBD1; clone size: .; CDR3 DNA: TGTGCCACCAGTGACCCCGGACCTGGGACAGGGGACGAGCAGTTCTTC; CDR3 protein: CATSDPGPGTGDEQFF
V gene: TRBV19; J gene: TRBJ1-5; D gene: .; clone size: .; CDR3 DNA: TGTGCCAGTAGTATAGATACAGCTCAGCCCCAGCATTTT; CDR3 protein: CASSIDTAQPQHF
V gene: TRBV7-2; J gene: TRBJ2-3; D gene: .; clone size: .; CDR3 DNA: TGTGCCAGCAGCTCAGGGACCCCAAGGGATACGCAGTATTTT; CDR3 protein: CASSSGTPRDTQYF
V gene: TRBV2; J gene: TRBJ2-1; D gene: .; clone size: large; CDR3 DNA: TGTGCCAGCACCGACGTAGGGCGGGCCCGCTATGAGCAGTTCTTC; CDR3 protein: CASTDVGRARYEQFF
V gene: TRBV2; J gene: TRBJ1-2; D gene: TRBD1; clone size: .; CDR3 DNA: TGTGCCAGCAGCGAGGGACAGGACTATGGCTACACCTTC; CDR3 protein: CASSEGQDYGYTF
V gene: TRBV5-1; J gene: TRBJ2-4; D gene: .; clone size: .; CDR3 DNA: TGCGCCAGCAGCTTGGTAGGGACCAAAAACATTCAGTACTTC; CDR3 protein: CASSLVGTKNIQYF
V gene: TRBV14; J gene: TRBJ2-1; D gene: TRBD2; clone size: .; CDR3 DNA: TGTGCCAGCAGCTGGACTAGCGGGGCTCTCTGGAATGAGCAGTTCTTC; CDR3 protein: CASSWTSGALWNEQFF
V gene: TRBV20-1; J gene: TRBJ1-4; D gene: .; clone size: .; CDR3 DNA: TGCAGTGCTAGTCGGGGGGTCAATGAAAAACTGTTTTTT; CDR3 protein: CSASRGVNEKLFF
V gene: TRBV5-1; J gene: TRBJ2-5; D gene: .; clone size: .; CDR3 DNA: TGCGCCAGCAGCTATCGTGGTCAGTGGGAGACCCAGTACTTC; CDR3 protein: CASSYRGQWETQYF
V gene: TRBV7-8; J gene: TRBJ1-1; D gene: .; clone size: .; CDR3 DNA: TGTGCCAGCAGCTTGCTATGGGCTGGGACTGAAGCTTTCTTT; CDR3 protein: CASSLLWAGTEAFF
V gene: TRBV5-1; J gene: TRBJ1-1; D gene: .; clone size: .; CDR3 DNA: TGCGCCAGCAGCATTCGGGGGCGGGGCACTGAAGCTTTCTTT; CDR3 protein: CASSIRGRGTEAFF
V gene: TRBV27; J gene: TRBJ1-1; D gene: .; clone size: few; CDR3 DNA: TGTGCCAGCAATAAAGACAGATCTCTCACTGAAGCTTTCTTT; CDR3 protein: CASNKDRSLTEAFF
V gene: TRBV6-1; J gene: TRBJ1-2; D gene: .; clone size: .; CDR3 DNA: TGTGCCAGCCTTCTGACAGCTAACTATGGCTACACCTTC; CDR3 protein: CASLLTANYGYTF
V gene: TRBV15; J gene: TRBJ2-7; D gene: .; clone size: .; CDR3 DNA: TGTGCCACCAAACTGGGGGGCTCCTACGAGCAGTACTTC; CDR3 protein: CATKLGGSYEQYF
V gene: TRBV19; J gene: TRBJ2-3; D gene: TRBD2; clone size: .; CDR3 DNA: TGTGCCAGTAGTATAATCCGAGCGGGGGGAAGAGCAGATACGCAGTATTTT; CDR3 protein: CASSIIRAGGRADTQYF
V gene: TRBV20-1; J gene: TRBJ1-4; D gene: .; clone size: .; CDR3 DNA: TGCAGTGCTAGTCGGTCCGACCCAACTAATGAAAAACTGTTTTTT; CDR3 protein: CSASRSDPTNEKLFF
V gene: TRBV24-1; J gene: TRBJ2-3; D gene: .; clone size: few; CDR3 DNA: TGTGCCACCAGTGATTTGCCTACTAGTCCAAGCACAGATACGCAGTATTTT; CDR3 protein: CATSDLPTSPSTDTQYF
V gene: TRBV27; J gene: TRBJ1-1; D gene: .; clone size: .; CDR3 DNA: TGTGCCAGCAGTTTATCACCGGCCCTCCTGATTGGTTCAGCTTTCTTT; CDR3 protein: CASSLSPALLIGSAFF
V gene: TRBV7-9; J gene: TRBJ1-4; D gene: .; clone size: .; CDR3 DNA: TGTGCCAGCAGCTTAGTGGGACTGGGTGAAAAACTGTTTTTT; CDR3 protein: CASSLVGLGEKLFF
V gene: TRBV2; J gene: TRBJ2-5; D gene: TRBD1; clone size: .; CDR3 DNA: TGTGCCAGCAGGAGACAGGGGCTAGAGACCCAGTACTTC; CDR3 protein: CASRRQGLETQYF
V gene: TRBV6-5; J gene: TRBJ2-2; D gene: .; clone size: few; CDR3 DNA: TGTGCCAGCAGTTACTCTCGACAGTACACCGGGGAGCTGTTTTTT; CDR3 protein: CASSYSRQYTGELFF
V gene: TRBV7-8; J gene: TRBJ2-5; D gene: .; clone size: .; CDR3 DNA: TGTGCCAGCAGCTTTGGAAACCAAGAGACCCAGTACTTC; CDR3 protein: CASSFGNQETQYF
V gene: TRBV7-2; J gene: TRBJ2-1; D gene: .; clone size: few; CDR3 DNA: TGTGCCAGCAGCGCCCCCCCGGGGGCCTACAATGAGCAGTTCTTC; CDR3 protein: CASSAPPGAYNEQFF
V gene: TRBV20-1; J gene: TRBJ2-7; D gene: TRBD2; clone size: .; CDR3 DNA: TGCAGTGCTGCGGGACTAGCGGCTAGCTCCTACGAGCAGTACTTC; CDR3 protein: CSAAGLAASSYEQYF
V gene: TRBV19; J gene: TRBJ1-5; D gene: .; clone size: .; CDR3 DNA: TGTGCCAGTAGTATAGTTGGTACAGGGTCACACCAGCCCCAGCATTTT; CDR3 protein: CASSIVGTGSHQPQHF
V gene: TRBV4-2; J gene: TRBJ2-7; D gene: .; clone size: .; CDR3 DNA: TGTGCCAGCAGCCAAGATGAAAGGACCCTGAGGGGCGAGCAGTACTTC; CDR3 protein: CASSQDERTLRGEQYF
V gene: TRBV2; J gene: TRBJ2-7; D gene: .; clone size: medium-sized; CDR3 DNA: TGTGCCAGCAACGACGCCGGGAAAGCCTACGAGCAGTACTTC; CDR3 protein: CASNDAGKAYEQYF
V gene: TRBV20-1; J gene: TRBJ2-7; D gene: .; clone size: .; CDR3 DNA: TGCAGTGCTAAGGTGGGCAGGGGCTACGAGCAGTACTTC; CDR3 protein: CSAKVGRGYEQYF
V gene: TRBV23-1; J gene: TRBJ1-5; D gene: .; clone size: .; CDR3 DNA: TGCGCCAGCAACGCAACCGGAGAGGGGGATCGCAATCAGCCCCAGCATTTT; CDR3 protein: CASNATGEGDRNQPQHF
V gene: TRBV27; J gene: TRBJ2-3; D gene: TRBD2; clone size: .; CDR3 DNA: TGTGCCAGCACCAGAGACGGGACTAGCGGGACCACAGATACGCAGTATTTT; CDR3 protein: CASTRDGTSGTTDTQYF
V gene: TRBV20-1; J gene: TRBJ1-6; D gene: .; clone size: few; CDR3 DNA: TGCAGTGCTAGAGCGGGGCAGGGCTATAATTCACCCCTCCACTTT; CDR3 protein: CSARAGQGYNSPLHF